The rows below give T cell receptor beta chains drawn from one sample of a study of CD8+CD57+ T cells in acquired aplastic anemia. One entry per CDR3 protein, called by TCRdb with MiXCR from the reads. This sample yields 40,000 to 50,000 distinct CDR3 sequences, of which about two thirds are seen a single time; 30% to 40% belongs to the top ten. Sequenced input: sorted CD4+, CD8+, or CD8+CD57+ T cells (not recorded which) from PBMCs. Receptors originate from a human donor in good health, serving as a control. Both conserved end residues are part of each CDR3. The order of the fields is CDR3 DNA, CDR3 protein, D gene, clone size, V gene, J gene. A D gene is named only where the DNA matches it firmly. Expanded clones are given a class, and other clones once, few, many or no size at all.

TGTGCCAGCAGCCCCACAGGGCTCGAGCAGTACTTC	CASSPTGLEQYF	-	-	TRBV7-9	TRBJ2-7
TGTGCCAGCAGGGGGGGAATGGGCTCCTACGAGCAGTACTTC	CASRGGMGSYEQYF	-	-	TRBV25-1	TRBJ2-7
TGCAGCGCTAGACAGGGGGCCGCCTACGAGCAGTACTTC	CSARQGAAYEQYF	TRBD1	-	TRBV29-1	TRBJ2-7
TGTGCCAGCAATACGGGACAGATCTCTGGAAACACCATATATTTT	CASNTGQISGNTIYF	TRBD1	-	TRBV2	TRBJ1-3
TGTGCCAGCACCCCCGGCGGGGCCGACACTGAAGCTTTCTTT	CASTPGGADTEAFF	-	few	TRBV27	TRBJ1-1
TGTGCCACCAGTGAATCCGGGACTAGGGCAGATACGCAGTATTTT	CATSESGTRADTQYF	TRBD2	-	TRBV24-1	TRBJ2-3
TGTGCCAGCAGCCCAGGACTAGCATTGGGAGAGACCCAGTACTTC	CASSPGLALGETQYF	TRBD2	once	TRBV7-9	TRBJ2-5
TGTGCCAGCAGCTCCCCAACCTCGACAAGACGCTACACCTTC	CASSSPTSTRRYTF	-	-	TRBV11-1	TRBJ1-2
TGTGCCAGCAGCAATCGACAGGACTACGAGCAGTACTTC	CASSNRQDYEQYF	-	-	TRBV11-3	TRBJ2-7
TGTGCCACCGGGTCGCTTGTCTCGCAGTATTTT	CATGSLVSQYF	-	-	TRBV15	TRBJ2-3
TGTGCCAGCAGCTTAACCGGGACAGGGAACGAGCAGTACTTC	CASSLTGTGNEQYF	TRBD1	few	TRBV7-6	TRBJ2-7
TGTGCCTGGAGTCCCCCGAACACAGATACGCAGTATTTT	CAWSPPNTDTQYF	-	many	TRBV30	TRBJ2-3
TGTGCCAGTAGTCCCTTAGGTTCGAACACTGAAGCTTTCTTT	CASSPLGSNTEAFF	-	-	TRBV19	TRBJ1-1
TGTGCCAGCAGCGTAGCTACAGGGGCGGGAGAGACCCAGTACTTC	CASSVATGAGETQYF	TRBD1	-	TRBV9	TRBJ2-5
TGTGCCAGCAGCTTAGCCCTAGGGACAGGGCAAGAGACCCAGTACTTC	CASSLALGTGQETQYF	TRBD1	once	TRBV7-8	TRBJ2-5
TGCGCCAGCAGTGAGTCGATGGGGCGTGTTTTCAATTCACCCCTCCACTTT	CASSESMGRVFNSPLHF	-	-	TRBV10-2	TRBJ1-6
TGTGCCAGCAGCTTAACGAGGGAGGGCCAGCCCCAGCATTTT	CASSLTREGQPQHF	-	-	TRBV7-8	TRBJ1-5
TGTGCCAGCAGTGATTCGACCCTGACCAGGTGGGAGCAGTACTTC	CASSDSTLTRWEQYF	-	-	TRBV25-1	TRBJ2-7
TGTGCCAGCAGCTCGACAGGGGCTGCTTTCTTT	CASSSTGAAFF	TRBD1	-	TRBV7-8	TRBJ1-1
TGTGCCAGTGGTTCCCAGGGTGGCAATCAGCCCCAGCATTTT	CASGSQGGNQPQHF	-	-	TRBV19	TRBJ1-5
TGCAGCGTTGCGGAAGGGGTTCATCAGCCCCAGCATTTT	CSVAEGVHQPQHF	-	-	TRBV29-1	TRBJ1-5
TGTGCCAGCAGCCTCAGCCAGGCGAGTCTGACATCCTCTGGGGCCAACGTCCTGACTTTC	CASSLSQASLTSSGANVLTF	-	-	TRBV4-2	TRBJ2-6
TGTGCCAGCAGCGTAGCCGGGACGGCGATGAACACTGAAGCTTTCTTT	CASSVAGTAMNTEAFF	-	-	TRBV9	TRBJ1-1
TGTGCCAGCAGCACCTCGAGGAAGGCTTTCTTT	CASSTSRKAFF	-	-	TRBV2	TRBJ1-1
TGTGCCAGCAGGGACAGGGGGCCAGGTGGCTACACCTTC	CASRDRGPGGYTF	TRBD1	-	TRBV25-1	TRBJ1-2
TGCAGCGTTGAAAGGACGGCAGGGTTCGTCAACGAGCAGTACTTC	CSVERTAGFVNEQYF	-	-	TRBV29-1	TRBJ2-7
TGTGCCAGCAGCTTAGGGGGACCTCAGTACGAGCAGTACTTC	CASSLGGPQYEQYF	-	-	TRBV7-6	TRBJ2-7
TGCGCCAGCAGTGATAGACAGGGGGCGATCACTGAAGCTTTCTTT	CASSDRQGAITEAFF	TRBD1	-	TRBV10-1	TRBJ1-1
TGTGCCAGCAGCTTAGCACGGAATACGCAGTATTTT	CASSLARNTQYF	-	-	TRBV7-2	TRBJ2-3
TGCGCCAGCAGTGCACAGTACTTGCAGCCCCAGCATTTT	CASSAQYLQPQHF	-	few	TRBV10-2	TRBJ1-5
TGTGCCAGCAGCGTAGATGCCGGGAACACTGAAGCTTTCTTT	CASSVDAGNTEAFF	-	-	TRBV2	TRBJ1-1
TGTGCCAGCAGTGACCGGCGCGACGGGGAGACCCAGTACTTC	CASSDRRDGETQYF	-	-	TRBV2	TRBJ2-5
TGTGCCATCAGTCCAGGGGAGGGGACGACCGGGGAGCTGTTTTTT	CAISPGEGTTGELFF	-	-	TRBV10-3	TRBJ2-2
TGTGCCAGTAGTATCAGGATAAATACAGGGAATTCACCCCTCCACTTT	CASSIRINTGNSPLHF	-	few	TRBV19	TRBJ1-6
TGTGCCACCAGTGACCAGCGGGGGACCTACAATGAGCAGTTCTTC	CATSDQRGTYNEQFF	TRBD2	-	TRBV24-1	TRBJ2-1
TGTGCCAGCAGTGATTGGGTAGCGGGAGTCGGTGAGCAGTTCTTC	CASSDWVAGVGEQFF	TRBD2	few	TRBV25-1	TRBJ2-1
TGTGCCACCAGCAGTCCCCTAGCGGGGTCCTACGAGCAGTACTTC	CATSSPLAGSYEQYF	TRBD2	few	TRBV15	TRBJ2-7
TGTGCCAGCAGCTTAGCCCCCGACCAGCAGTACTTC	CASSLAPDQQYF	-	-	TRBV7-8	TRBJ2-7
TGTGCCAGCAGCCTGGGACTAGCGGGAGGCCACGAGCAGTACTTC	CASSLGLAGGHEQYF	TRBD2	-	TRBV5-6	TRBJ2-7
TGTGCCAGCAAACCAGTCATATCGGGCAATCAGCCCCAGCATTTT	CASKPVISGNQPQHF	-	many	TRBV6-1	TRBJ1-5
TGTGCCAGCAGCGTCCACATCGGGGAGCTGTTTTTT	CASSVHIGELFF	-	-	TRBV9	TRBJ2-2
TGTGCCAGCAGTGAAGCGCGAGACAGGGTTACCGAGCAGTACTTC	CASSEARDRVTEQYF	TRBD1	medium-sized	TRBV2	TRBJ2-7
TGTGCCAGCAGCAGGGGACCTCAGAACACTGAAGCTTTCTTT	CASSRGPQNTEAFF	-	-	TRBV7-2	TRBJ1-1
TGTGCCAGCAGCTTAGATGAGGGGTTCTACGAGCAGTACTTC	CASSLDEGFYEQYF	-	-	TRBV11-2	TRBJ2-7
TGTGCCATCAGTGACTTGGAAGAGACCCAGTACTTC	CAISDLEETQYF	-	-	TRBV10-3	TRBJ2-5
TGTGCCAGTAGTTACACAGGGGCGGAAGGTCAGCCCCAGCATTTT	CASSYTGAEGQPQHF	TRBD1	-	TRBV19	TRBJ1-5
TGTGCCAGCAGTGAACCCTCGGGCCGGGGTTCACCCCTCCACTTT	CASSEPSGRGSPLHF	-	-	TRBV25-1	TRBJ1-6
TGTGCCAGCAGTGCCACTCCGAACACTGAAGCTTTCTTT	CASSATPNTEAFF	-	-	TRBV2	TRBJ1-1
TGCAGCGTTGAACCCCAATTGAACACTGAAGCTTTCTTT	CSVEPQLNTEAFF	-	-	TRBV29-1	TRBJ1-1
TGTGCCAGCAGCACGAGCGGGAATGAGCAGTTCTTC	CASSTSGNEQFF	-	-	TRBV7-8	TRBJ2-1
TGTGCCAGCAGTCCGACAGGATGGGCCTACGAGCAGCCCCAGCATTTT	CASSPTGWAYEQPQHF	-	-	TRBV27	TRBJ1-5
TGTGCCAGTCGGACAGATTATGGCTACACCTTC	CASRTDYGYTF	-	-	TRBV19	TRBJ1-2
TGTGCCAGCAGTGAGCAGGGGGCTGTCACTGAAGCTTTCTTT	CASSEQGAVTEAFF	TRBD1	few	TRBV2	TRBJ1-1
TGTGCCAGCCGCGCTACCGAAAATGAAAAACTGTTTTTT	CASRATENEKLFF	-	-	TRBV6-4	TRBJ1-4
TGTGCCAGCAGTGAATGGGAGGCCAACGTCCTGACTTTC	CASSEWEANVLTF	-	-	TRBV25-1	TRBJ2-6
TGTGCCAGCAGCTTAGCGGGGGCGACAGATACGCAGTATTTT	CASSLAGATDTQYF	-	-	TRBV7-2	TRBJ2-3